This T cell receptor (beta chain) is drawn from a study of regulatory and conventional T cells in RAG deficiency. Turning to this clone: The antigen remains unidentified.

The sorted regulatory T cells were CD4+, CD25-high and CD127-low, with genomic DNA sequenced. In germline, CDR1 is MNHNS, CDR2 SASEGT. Trimming removed 2 bases at V and 4 bases at J, with 11 bases between. CDR3 length: 14 residues. Assay: immunoSEQ multiplex PCR; the TCRdb copy retains only in-frame clones and omits some. Of roughly 20,000 clones listed, roughly 86% are singletons. Findings and limits, study-wide: Patient subsets had shorter CDR3s; Omenn Treg-Tconv overlap exceeded 80%.

These same data were also listed under a study on regulatory T cells. That work adds: The primer mix had 52 TRBV and 13 TRBJ primers.

The TCR was taken from a human donor in good health. The chain joins TRBV6-1 to TRBJ1-1; tentative D call: TRBD1 (6 bases). Sequenced input: Tregs sorted from blood. CDR3 coding DNA: TGTGCCAGCAGTGAAATGGGGGGGGCCACTGAAGCTTTCTTT. This gives the protein CASSEMGGATEAFF.